The entry that follows covers one T cell receptor beta chain sequence. Its matching antigen is unknown. The source of the sample is a study of cytomegalovirus exposure and HLA in healthy donors. Whole-study findings and limits: Some V segments, TRBV6-2 and TRBV6-3 among them, were indistinguishable and were therefore excluded.

Primers: 60 Vbeta forward and 13 Jbeta reverse. Generated by immunoSEQ multiplex PCR, the TCRdb table keeps only in-frame clones and is missing some. The table has 90,000 to 110,000 clones, approximately 14% seen once; the top ten hold roughly 0.89%. The germline V and J ends were trimmed by 0 bases and 1 base, with 3 bases remaining between them. This CDR3 is built from 13 residues. Germline CDR1 LNHNV, CDR2 YYDKDF (reference sequence). Each donor's status was that of a healthy bone marrow donor. The sequenced material came from PBMCs. V is TRBV15 and J is TRBJ1-2; D is uncertain. This receptor was identified in a female donor in good health and CMV-seronegative. CDR3 coding DNA: TGTGCCACCAGCAGAGATCTTAACTATGGCTACACCTTC. This gives the protein CATSRDLNYGYTF.